One and the same sample provided the 32 T cell receptor beta chains below, sequenced in a study of shared clonotypes between healthy human individuals. The method was immunoSEQ multiplex PCR; TCRdb's version includes in-frame clones alone and lacks a portion of them. This table has 2 million to 3 million clones, 90% to 95% appearing once. Sequencing input: naive CD4+ T cells from PBMCs. Subset of the sample: CD45RA+ positively selected. Every receptor here comes from a young man in good health. Some clones in this sample may be carry-over from other donors' samples.

CDR3 nucleotide sequence: TGTGCCAGCAGTTTATGGGGGCGGGAGGGCCCCTACAATGAGCAGTTCTTC. It translates to CASSLWGREGPYNEQFF. The genes are TRBV28 and TRBJ2-1; 9 positions agree with TRBD2. Looked up from germline, CDR1 is MDHEN and CDR2 is SYDVKM. The CDR3 covers 17 residues. V was pared by 0 bases and J by 2 bases, with 5 bases of the junction left unmatched.

V gene TRBV18 combines with J gene TRBJ1-1; 8 bases are a match to TRBD1. From germline, CDR1 is KGHSH and CDR2 LQKENI. V was pared by 6 bases and J by 4 bases, with 7 bases of the junction left unmatched. CDR3 length equals 14 residues. The CDR3 region is CASSQGAGGTEAFF. As DNA, the CDR3 is TGTGCCAGCTCCCAGGGGGCCGGGGGCACTGAAGCTTTCTTT. Supplemented by reference TRBV18 and TRBJ1-1, the full variable domain reads NAGVMQNPRHLVRRRGQEARLRCSPMKGHSHVYWYRQLPEEGLKFMVYLQKENIIDESGMPKERFSAEFPKEGPSILRIQQVVRGDSAAYFCASSQGAGGTEAFFGQGTRLTVV.

The V and J genes are TRBV19 and TRBJ1-1; tentative D call: TRBD1 (6 bases). The length of the CDR3 is 13 residues. V was trimmed by 11 bases and J by 1 base, leaving 14 bases between them. Germline values: CDR1 LNHDA, CDR2 SQIVND (reference sequence). Here the CDR3 DNA reads TGTGCCGCCGGTGGAGGGGGGAACACTGAAGCTTTCTTT. Amino acids: CAAGGGGNTEAFF.

The V gene is TRBV6-1, the J gene TRBJ1-3, with D possibly being TRBD1 (5 bases). Germline V lookup: CDR1 MNHNS, CDR2 SASEGT. V lost 4 bases to trimming and J lost 4 bases, with 17 bases between them. There are 16 residues in the CDR3. CDR3 bases: TGTGCCAGCAGTGTTAGGGACCCCCGAACCGGAAACACCATATATTTT. Residues: CASSVRDPRTGNTIYF.

This clone came up once. This chain uses TRBV9 with TRBJ2-3; 10 bases agree with TRBD1. V lost 5 bases, J lost 5 bases, and 8 bases stayed unmatched. Germline CDR1 and CDR2: SGDLS and YYNGEE. The CDR3 spans 15 residues. The CDR3, as DNA: TGTGCCAGCAGTGCCCGGGACAGGGGTCGAGATACGCAGTATTTT. This encodes CASSARDRGRDTQYF.

The chain uses TRBV5-1 and TRBJ2-1; the D gene is possibly TRBD2 (6 bases). This CDR3 region has 16 residues. With 4 bases removed from V and 5 bases from J, the gap between germline ends came to 19 bases. Germline V lookup: CDR1 SGHRS, CDR2 YFSETQ. Written as DNA, the CDR3 is TGCGCCAGCAGCCCCCGGCGGTGGGGCGGGAACAATGAGCAGTTCTTC. Protein sequence: CASSPRRWGGNNEQFF. Supplemented by reference TRBV5-1 and TRBJ2-1, the full variable domain reads KAGVTQTPRYLIKTRGQQVTLSCSPISGHRSVSWYQQTPGQGLQFLFEYFSETQRNKGNFPGRFSGRQFSNSRSEMNVSTLELGDSALYLCASSPRRWGGNNEQFFGPGTRLTVL.

The V gene is TRBV4-1, the J gene TRBJ2-5; possible D gene TRBD2, 6 bases. Germline V lookup: CDR1 MGHRA, CDR2 YSYEKL. Trimming stripped 1 base from V and 5 bases from J, with 17 bases between. The CDR3 is made up of 16 amino acids. The CDR3 nucleotides are TGCGCCAGCAGCCAAGGAGCTAGACTAGTTCCGGAGACCCAGTACTTC. Protein: CASSQGARLVPETQYF.

The chain employs TRBV5-1 and TRBJ2-5, with D maybe TRBD2 (6 bases). CDR1 and CDR2 from the germline V gene are SGHRS and YFSETQ. V lost 0 bases and J 13 bases, leaving 13 bases between the germline ends. The CDR3 loop spans 12 amino acids. The CDR3 is CASSLELAPWYF. CDR3 DNA: TGCGCCAGCAGCTTGGAACTAGCACCTTGGTACTTC.

With regard to this clone: The sample has other DNA sequences that encode this CDR3 too. The chain couples TRBV2 to TRBJ2-3, with D tentatively TRBD1 (5 bases). Trimming pared 4 bases from V and 3 bases from J, leaving 11 bases between. Germline assignment: CDR1 SNHLY and CDR2 FYNNEI. This CDR3 has 14 amino acids. CDR3 nucleotides: TGTGCCAGCAGTGGGGGCCTAAGTACAGATACGCAGTATTTT. This translates into CASSGGLSTDTQYF.

CDR3 sequence: CASNVRPGDGYTF. In DNA, the CDR3 is TGTGCCAGCAACGTACGGCCCGGGGATGGCTACACCTTC. The V gene is TRBV6-1, the J gene TRBJ1-2, with D uncertain. V was pared by 7 bases and J by 6 bases, with 15 bases between. The CDR3 runs to 13 residues. Germline lookup yields CDR1 MNHNS and CDR2 SASEGT.

The chain carries TRBV28 and TRBJ2-7, with TRBD2 matching over 10 bases. The length of the CDR3 is 15 residues. CDR1 is MDHEN and CDR2 is SYDVKM in the germline V gene. J lost 6 bases, V lost 4 bases, and 9 bases had no gene match. The CDR3 nucleotides read TGTGCCAGCAGTTCGGCTGGACTAGCGGAAAGCGAGCAGTACTTC. It codes for CASSSAGLAESEQYF.

Concerning this clone itself: Other nucleotide sequences in the sample specify the same CDR3. The chain joins TRBV18 to TRBJ1-1; perhaps TRBD1 as D (6 bases). CDR3 length equals 14 residues. Trimming took off 2 bases at V and 1 base at J, with 8 bases between the two ends. Germline V CDR1 and CDR2: KGHSH, LQKENI. CDR3 region: CASSPSTGNTEAFF. CDR3 in DNA: TGTGCCAGCTCACCATCGACAGGGAACACTGAAGCTTTCTTT.

The chain uses TRBV5-1 and TRBJ2-5; D call uncertain. The better agreement between TRBJ2-7 and the DNA end casts doubt on the J call. The CDR3 is 11 amino acids. Germline CDR1 and CDR2: SGHRS and YFSETQ. CDR3: CASANSYEQYF. The DNA of the CDR3 is TGCGCCAGCGCTAACTCCTACGAGCAGTACTTC.

J is TRBJ2-3 and V is TRBV7-3; TRBD1 aligns across 8 bases. V trimming: 5 bases; J trimming: 1 base; junction bases outside the gene matches: 11. This CDR3 spans 17 amino acids. Germline values: CDR1 SGHTA, CDR2 FQGTGA. CDR3 sequence: CASSPLPGQARTDTQYF. CDR3 bases: TGTGCCAGCAGCCCACTTCCGGGACAGGCGCGCACAGATACGCAGTATTTT. The whole variable domain, filled in from reference TRBV7-3 and TRBJ2-3, reads GAGVSQTPSNKVTEKGKYVELRCDPISGHTALYWYRQSLGQGPEFLIYFQGTGAADDSGLPNDRFFAVRPEGSVSTLKIQRTERGDSAVYLCASSPLPGQARTDTQYFGPGTRLTVL.

The chain links TRBV6-1 to TRBJ1-6; 8 bases agree with TRBD1. The CDR3 extends over 15 amino acids. Trimming took 4 bases from V and 4 from J; bases not matched to a gene: 3. The germline V gene encodes CDR1 MNHNS and CDR2 SASEGT. CDR3 in amino acids: CASSGGQGYNSPLHF. CDR3 DNA sequence: TGTGCCAGCAGTGGTGGACAGGGTTATAATTCACCCCTCCACTTT.

V gene TRBV6-6 combines with J gene TRBJ1-2, with D possibly being TRBD1 (6 bases). Germline-derived CDR1 and CDR2 are MNHNY and SVGAGI (reference sequence). The CDR3 extends over 14 amino acids. V was cut by 4 bases and J by 2 bases, with 11 bases left in between. CDR3 amino acids: CASSSGQINYGYTF. DNA of the CDR3: TGTGCCAGCAGTTCAGGACAGATCAACTATGGCTACACCTTC.

The chain links TRBV7-3 to TRBJ1-2; maybe TRBD1 (5 bases). Trimming took 5 bases from V and 8 from J, leaving 21 bases between them. This CDR3 is built from 15 residues. Germline V gene data show CDR1 as SGHTA and CDR2 as FQGTGA. CDR3 nucleotides: TGTGCCAGCAGCCAAAATAACAGGAACGTAGGGGGCTACACCTTC. Translated: CASSQNNRNVGGYTF.

Concerning this clone itself: The sample carries other DNA sequences with the same CDR3. V is TRBV18 and J is TRBJ2-1; 11 nucleotides agree with TRBD2. The J segment lost 3 bases and the V segment lost 6 bases, leaving 4 bases of the junction unmatched. The germline CDR1 and CDR2 sequences are KGHSH and LQKENI. The CDR3 length is 15 residues. This CDR3 is CASSQGLAGYNEQFF. The CDR3 nucleotides read TGTGCCAGCTCGCAAGGACTAGCGGGCTACAATGAGCAGTTCTTC.

This sequence joins TRBV6-5 and TRBJ1-4; 7 positions match TRBD1. Germline trimming cut 0 bases from V and 11 bases from J; bases unmatched to any gene: 9. This CDR3 contains 15 residues. The germline V gene encodes CDR1 MNHEY and CDR2 SVGAGI. The DNA of the CDR3 is TGTGCCAGCAGTTACTCAAGCGACAGGGCATGGAAACTGTTTTTT. Residues: CASSYSSDRAWKLFF.

V gene TRBV9 combines with J gene TRBJ2-7; no definite D call. V lost 0 bases and J 5 bases, leaving 12 bases between the germline ends. This CDR3 region has 14 residues. Germline lookup yields CDR1 SGDLS and CDR2 YYNGEE. CDR3 coding DNA: TGTGCCAGCAGCGTAGATCACAGCGCGAACGAGCAGTACTTC. Amino acids: CASSVDHSANEQYF.

Details on this clone: The sample carries other DNA sequences with the same CDR3. The V and J genes are TRBV18 and TRBJ2-5; D might be TRBD1 or TRBD2, each matching 6 bases. This CDR3 comprises 14 residues. Germline V CDR1 and CDR2: KGHSH, LQKENI. V was trimmed by 3 bases and J by 1 base, leaving 9 bases between them. DNA for the CDR3: TGTGCCAGCTCACCCGAGGGGGGCCAAGAGACCCAGTACTTC. Its translation: CASSPEGGQETQYF.

This clone appeared once. The chain links TRBV7-2 to TRBJ2-1, with D perhaps TRBD1 or TRBD2 (5 bases each). The CDR3 runs to 14 residues. Germline loops: CDR1 SGHTA, CDR2 FQGNSA. V lost 6 bases to trimming and J lost 3 bases, with 12 bases between them. As DNA, the CDR3 is TGTGCCAGCAGAAGACCGGGGCACTACAATGAGCAGTTCTTC. Its translation: CASRRPGHYNEQFF.

This chain uses TRBV19 with TRBJ2-3; the match to TRBD1 covers 7 bases. The ends lost 4 bases at V and 5 bases at J; junction bases unmatched: 15. The CDR3 runs to 17 residues. Germline V CDR1 and CDR2: LNHDA, SQIVND (reference sequence). The CDR3 sequence is CASSTGQLVPTRDTQYF. CDR3 sequence (DNA): TGTGCCAGTAGTACGGGACAGCTCGTACCGACGCGAGATACGCAGTATTTT.

The chain uses TRBV6-1 and TRBJ2-7; D may match TRBD1 or TRBD2 (5 bases each). Germline loops: CDR1 MNHNS, CDR2 SASEGT. The germline V and J ends were trimmed by 4 bases and 2 bases, with 12 bases remaining between them. The CDR3 is 14 amino acids. As DNA, the CDR3 is TGTGCCAGCAGTGGCCCGGGACCCACCTACGAGCAGTACTTC. This gives the protein CASSGPGPTYEQYF.

The J gene is TRBJ2-2, the V gene TRBV27; 7 positions agree with TRBD2. This CDR3 contains 15 residues. V lost 3 bases and J lost 4; bases outside the gene matches: 5. Germline V gene lookup returns CDR1 MNHEY and CDR2 SMNVEV (reference sequence). In nucleotides, the CDR3 is TGTGCCAGCAGTTTTAAGGGGAGGGTCACCGGGGAGCTGTTTTTT. Its protein is CASSFKGRVTGELFF.

The chain is built from TRBV11-3 and TRBJ2-2, with D unclear. Trimming pared 4 bases from V and 2 bases from J, leaving 5 bases between. This CDR3 comprises 13 residues. Germline CDR1 SGHNT, CDR2 YENEEA. The CDR3 sequence is CASSSRNTGELFF. CDR3 nucleotide sequence: TGTGCCAGCAGCTCCAGAAACACCGGGGAGCTGTTTTTT. The complete variable domain, with remaining parts taken from reference TRBV11-3 and TRBJ2-2, reads EAGVVQSPRYKIIEKKQPVAFWCNPISGHNTLYWYLQNLGQGPELLIRYENEEAVDDSQLPKDRFSAERLKGVDSTLKIQPAELGDSAVYLCASSSRNTGELFFGEGSRLTVL.

The chain combines TRBV19 with TRBJ1-5; D gene ambiguous. The CDR3 runs to 14 residues. From germline, CDR1 is LNHDA and CDR2 SQIVND (reference sequence). Trimming left V 0 bases short and J 2 bases short, with 5 bases between. CDR3 in DNA: TGTGCCAGTAGTATAGATCGGCGCAATCAGCCCCAGCATTTT. It translates to CASSIDRRNQPQHF.

The chain joins TRBV5-1 to TRBJ1-6; no reliable D call. V lost 0 bases to trimming and J lost 7 bases, with 8 bases between them. Germline CDR1 SGHRS, CDR2 YFSETQ. The CDR3 extends over 14 amino acids. The CDR3 loop reads CASSLEASNSPLHF. The CDR3 DNA sequence: TGCGCCAGCAGCTTGGAGGCAAGCAATTCACCCCTCCACTTT.

The CDR3 nucleotides are TGTGCCAGTAGTATACCCGCAGGGGGAAGGGTTGATGGCTACACCTTC. Its protein product is CASSIPAGGRVDGYTF. The chain links TRBV19 to TRBJ1-2; 7 bases align to TRBD1. Per germline, CDR1 LNHDA and CDR2 SQIVND (reference sequence). The ends lost 2 bases at V and 6 bases at J; junction bases unmatched: 12. The CDR3 consists of 16 residues. The whole variable domain, filled in from reference TRBV19 and TRBJ1-2, reads DGGITQSPKYLFRKEGQNVTLSCEQNLNHDAMYWYRQDPGQGLRLIYYSQIVNDFQKGDIAEGYSVSREKKESFPLTVTSAQKNPTAFYLCASSIPAGGRVDGYTFGSGTRLTVV.

The chain links TRBV2 to TRBJ2-5; D is undetermined. Germline values: CDR1 SNHLY, CDR2 FYNNEI. This CDR3 is 14 amino acids long. V dropped 0 bases and J dropped 2 bases, with 7 bases sitting between them. CDR3 DNA: TGTGCCAGCAGTGAAGCTGGCAGTCAAGAGACCCAGTACTTC. As protein: CASSEAGSQETQYF.

The J gene is TRBJ2-3, the V gene TRBV6-1; no clear D. Trimming took off 6 bases at V and 0 bases at J, with 13 bases between the two ends. Germline V gene lookup returns CDR1 MNHNS and CDR2 SASEGT. The length of the CDR3 is 15 residues. The CDR3 spells CASRVQFQSTDTQYF. CDR3 nucleotide sequence: TGTGCCAGCAGGGTTCAGTTCCAGAGCACAGATACGCAGTATTTT.

This rearrangement joins TRBV13 to TRBJ2-5; 10 bases fit TRBD2. Germline V CDR1 and CDR2: PRHDT, FYEKMQ (reference sequence). Trimming removed 2 bases from V and 5 bases from J; junction bases left unmatched: 5. This CDR3 has 15 amino acids. CDR3 protein: CASSLWLAGDETQYF. CDR3 nucleotide sequence: TGTGCCAGCAGCTTATGGCTAGCGGGAGACGAGACCCAGTACTTC.